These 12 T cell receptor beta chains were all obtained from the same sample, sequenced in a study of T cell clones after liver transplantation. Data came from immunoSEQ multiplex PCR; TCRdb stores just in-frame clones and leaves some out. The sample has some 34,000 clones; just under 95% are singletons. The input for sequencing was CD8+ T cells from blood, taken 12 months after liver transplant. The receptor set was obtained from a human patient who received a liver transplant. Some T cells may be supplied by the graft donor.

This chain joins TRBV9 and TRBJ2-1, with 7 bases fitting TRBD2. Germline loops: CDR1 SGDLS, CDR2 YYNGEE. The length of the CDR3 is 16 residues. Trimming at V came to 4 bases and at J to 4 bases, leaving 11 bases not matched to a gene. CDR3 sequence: CASSPYGEGPYNEQFF. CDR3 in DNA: TGTGCCAGCAGCCCTTATGGGGAGGGCCCATACAATGAGCAGTTCTTC. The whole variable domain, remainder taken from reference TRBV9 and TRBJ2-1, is DSGVTQTPKHLITATGQRVTLRCSPRSGDLSVYWYQQSLDQGLQFLIQYYNGEERAKGNILERFSAQQFPDLHSELNLSSLELGDSALYFCASSPYGEGPYNEQFFGPGTRLTVL.

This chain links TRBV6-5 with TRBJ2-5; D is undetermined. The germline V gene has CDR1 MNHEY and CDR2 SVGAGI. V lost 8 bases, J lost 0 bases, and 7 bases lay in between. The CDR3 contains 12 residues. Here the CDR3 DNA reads TGTGCCAGCGGATCTAACCAAGAGACCCAGTACTTC. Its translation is CASGSNQETQYF.

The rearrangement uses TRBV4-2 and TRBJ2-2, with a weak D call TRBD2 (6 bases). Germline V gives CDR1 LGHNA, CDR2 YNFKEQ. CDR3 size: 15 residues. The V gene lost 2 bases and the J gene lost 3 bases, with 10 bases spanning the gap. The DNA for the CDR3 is TGTGCCAGCAGCCAAAGATGGGACTACACCGGGGAGCTGTTTTTT. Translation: CASSQRWDYTGELFF.

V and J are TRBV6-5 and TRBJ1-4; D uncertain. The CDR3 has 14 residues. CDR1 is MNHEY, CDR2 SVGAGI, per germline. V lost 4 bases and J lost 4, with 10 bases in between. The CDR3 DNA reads TGTGCCAGCAGTTTTGGACTCGGTAATGAAAAACTGTTTTTT. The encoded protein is CASSFGLGNEKLFF.

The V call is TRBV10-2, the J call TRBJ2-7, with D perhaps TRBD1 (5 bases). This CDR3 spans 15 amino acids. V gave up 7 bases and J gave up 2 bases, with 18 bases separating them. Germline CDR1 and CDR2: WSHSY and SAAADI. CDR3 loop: CASTRDSITPYEQYF. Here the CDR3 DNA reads TGCGCCAGCACCCGAGACAGCATAACCCCCTACGAGCAGTACTTC.

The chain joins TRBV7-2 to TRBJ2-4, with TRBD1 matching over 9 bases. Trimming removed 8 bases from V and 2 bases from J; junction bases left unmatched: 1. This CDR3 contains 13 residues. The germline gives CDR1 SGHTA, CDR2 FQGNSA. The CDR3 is CASGQGTKNIQYF. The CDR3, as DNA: TGTGCCAGCGGACAGGGGACCAAAAACATTCAGTACTTC.

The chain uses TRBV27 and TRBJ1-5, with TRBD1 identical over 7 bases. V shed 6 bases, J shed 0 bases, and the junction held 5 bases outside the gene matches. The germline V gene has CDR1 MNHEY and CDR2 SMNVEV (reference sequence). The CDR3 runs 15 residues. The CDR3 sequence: CASRDRTDSNQPQHF. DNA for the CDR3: TGTGCCAGCAGGGACAGGACCGATAGCAATCAGCCCCAGCATTTT.

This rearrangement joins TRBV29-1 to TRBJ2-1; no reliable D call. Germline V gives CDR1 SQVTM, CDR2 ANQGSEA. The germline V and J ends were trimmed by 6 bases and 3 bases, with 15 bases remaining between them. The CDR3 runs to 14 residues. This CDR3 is CSVASGLDYNEQFF. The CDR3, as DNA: TGCAGCGTAGCTTCCGGCCTTGACTACAATGAGCAGTTCTTC.

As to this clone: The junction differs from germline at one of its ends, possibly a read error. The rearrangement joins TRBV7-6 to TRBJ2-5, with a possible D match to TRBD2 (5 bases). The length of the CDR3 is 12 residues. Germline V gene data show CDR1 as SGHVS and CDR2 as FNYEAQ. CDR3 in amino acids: CASSLAGETQYF. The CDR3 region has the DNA TGTGCTAGCAGCCTAGCCGGCGAGACCCAGTACTTC.

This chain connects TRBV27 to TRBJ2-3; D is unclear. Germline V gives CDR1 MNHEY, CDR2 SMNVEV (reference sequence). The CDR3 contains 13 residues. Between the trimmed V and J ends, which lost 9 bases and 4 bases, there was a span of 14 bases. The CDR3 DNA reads TGTGCCAGTAGCCTTTTGAGCCCAGATACGCAGTATTTT. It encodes CASSLLSPDTQYF.

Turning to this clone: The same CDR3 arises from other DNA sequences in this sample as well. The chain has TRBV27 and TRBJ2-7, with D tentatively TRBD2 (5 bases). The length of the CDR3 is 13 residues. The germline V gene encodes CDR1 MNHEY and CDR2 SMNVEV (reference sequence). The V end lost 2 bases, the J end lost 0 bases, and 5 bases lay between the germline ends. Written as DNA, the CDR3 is TGTGCCAGCAGTTTAGGAGGCTCCTACGAGCAGTACTTC. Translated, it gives CASSLGGSYEQYF.

The CDR3 loop reads CASSVGGGFTEAFF. The CDR3 DNA reads as TGTGCCAGCAGCGTAGGAGGAGGGTTCACTGAAGCTTTCTTT. The V gene is TRBV9, the J gene TRBJ1-1, with D hard to call. The CDR3 has 14 residues. Trimming removed 0 bases from V and 4 bases from J, with 10 bases in between. CDR1 and CDR2 from the germline V gene are SGDLS and YYNGEE.